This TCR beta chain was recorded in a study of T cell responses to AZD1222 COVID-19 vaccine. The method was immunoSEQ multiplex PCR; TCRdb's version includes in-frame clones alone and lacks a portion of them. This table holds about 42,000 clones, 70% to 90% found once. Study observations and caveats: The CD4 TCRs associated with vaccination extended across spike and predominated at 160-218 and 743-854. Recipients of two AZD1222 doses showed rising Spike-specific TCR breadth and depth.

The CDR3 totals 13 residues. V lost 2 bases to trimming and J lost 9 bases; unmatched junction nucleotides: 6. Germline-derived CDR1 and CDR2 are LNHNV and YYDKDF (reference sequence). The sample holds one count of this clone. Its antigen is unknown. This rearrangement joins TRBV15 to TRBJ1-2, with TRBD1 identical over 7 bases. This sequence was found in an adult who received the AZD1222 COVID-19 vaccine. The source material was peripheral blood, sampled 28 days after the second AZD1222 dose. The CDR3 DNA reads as TGTGCCACCAGCAGACCACAGGGGAGAAGCTACACCTTC. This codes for CATSRPQGRSYTF.